The present TCR beta chain was sequenced within a study of CD8 T cells in ankylosing spondylitis. Broader study findings: Disease-linked clones bore a CD8+ phenotype and were relatively rare in peripheral blood.

On this clonotype itself: Its antigen is still unknown.

From the 5' RACE reads, TCRdb called clonotypes with MiXCR, one entry per CDR3 protein. The data hold around 250,000 distinct CDR3 sequences, with about 10% observed a single time. Germline CDR1 and CDR2: SGHKS and YYEKEE (reference sequence). The CDR3 length is 14 residues. With 0 bases removed from V and 10 bases from J, the gap between germline ends came to 16 bases. Sequencing was performed on blood, either unsorted or a sorted T cell fraction (not recorded which). The rearrangement links TRBV5-5 to TRBJ1-2, with D hard to call. This receptor was identified in a male donor with ankylosing spondylitis or in good health (not recorded which). The DNA of the CDR3 is TGTGCCAGCAGCTTGGATACGAATTTTCGTGCCTACACCTTC. It specifies CASSLDTNFRAYTF.